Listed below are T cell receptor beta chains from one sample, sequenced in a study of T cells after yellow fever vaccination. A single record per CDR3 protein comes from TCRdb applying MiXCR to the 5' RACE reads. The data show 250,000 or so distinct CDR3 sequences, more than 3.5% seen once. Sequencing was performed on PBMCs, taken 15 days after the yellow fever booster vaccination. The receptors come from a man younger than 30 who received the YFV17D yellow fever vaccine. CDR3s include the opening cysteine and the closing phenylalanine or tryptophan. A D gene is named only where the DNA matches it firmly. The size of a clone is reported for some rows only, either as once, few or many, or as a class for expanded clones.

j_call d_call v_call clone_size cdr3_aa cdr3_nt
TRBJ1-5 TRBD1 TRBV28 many CASSPGGLDQPQHF TGTGCCAGCAGTCCAGGGGGGTTGGATCAGCCCCAGCATTTT
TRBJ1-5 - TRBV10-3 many CAISEEGFQPQHF TGTGCCATCAGTGAGGAGGGGTTTCAGCCCCAGCATTTT
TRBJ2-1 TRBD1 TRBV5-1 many CASSDRDRGSYNEQFF TGCGCCAGCTCCGACCGGGACAGGGGTTCCTACAATGAGCAGTTCTTC
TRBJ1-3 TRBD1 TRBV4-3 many CASSQGTGRFNTIYF TGCGCCAGCAGCCAAGGGACAGGGCGGTTCAACACCATATATTTT
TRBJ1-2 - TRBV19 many CASSMRGFYGYTF TGTGCCAGTAGTATGCGCGGATTCTATGGCTACACCTTC
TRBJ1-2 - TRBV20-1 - CSVLGAANYGYTF TGCAGTGTTTTAGGGGCAGCTAACTATGGCTACACCTTC
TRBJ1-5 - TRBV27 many CASSLAGGQPQHF TGTGCCAGCAGTTTAGCGGGGGGCCAGCCCCAGCATTTT
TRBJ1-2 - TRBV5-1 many CASSPGTAYYGYTF TGCGCCAGCAGCCCGGGGACGGCATACTATGGCTACACCTTC
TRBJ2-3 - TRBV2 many CANGGTDTQYF TGTGCCAATGGGGGTACAGATACGCAGTATTTT
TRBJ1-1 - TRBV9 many CASSPRGNTEAFF TGTGCCAGCAGCCCTCGGGGGAACACTGAAGCTTTCTTT